The 13 T cell receptor beta chains below all came from one sample that was sequenced in a study of CD8+CD57+ T cells in acquired aplastic anemia. It was genomic DNA that served as the template for profiling TCR beta VDJ and CDR3. TCRdb itself ran the reads through MiXCR, one entry per CDR3 protein. The sample records over 250,000 distinct CDR3 sequences, 50% to 65% being singletons. Patients picked for sequencing had shown CD8+CD57+ cell expansion detected by flow cytometry. Specimen: sorted CD4+, CD8+, or CD8+CD57+ T cells (not recorded which) from PBMCs. All receptors derive from a human donor with aplastic anemia.

The chain uses TRBV7-2 and TRBJ2-3, with D possibly TRBD1 on 5 matching bases. This CDR3 comprises 16 residues. Germline V gene sequence: CDR1 SGHTA, CDR2 FQGNSA. V gave up 2 bases and J gave up 2 bases, with 14 bases separating them. The CDR3 protein is CASSLFSGADTDTQYF. The CDR3 bases are TGTGCCAGCAGCTTATTCTCTGGGGCAGACACAGATACGCAGTATTTT.

On this clonotype: Since a much larger clone is just one base distant, this may be a read error. The chain has TRBV6-1 and TRBJ2-7; 9 bases agree with TRBD2. The CDR3 is 16 amino acids. The ends lost 4 bases at V and 9 bases at J; junction bases unmatched: 16. Germline loops: CDR1 MNHNS, CDR2 SASEGT. CDR3 amino acids: CASSGRSSGILGGQYF. CDR3 nucleotides: TGTGCCAGCAGTGGTAGGTCTAGCGGGATTCTAGGGGGGCAGTACTTC.

The rearrangement links TRBV3-1 to TRBJ2-2; 9 nucleotides align to TRBD2. The CDR3 is 15 amino acids. In germline, CDR1 is LGHDT, CDR2 YNNKEL (reference sequence). V was clipped by 4 bases and J by 6 bases; unmatched bases: 6. CDR3 protein: CASSPGTSMAGELFF. The CDR3 DNA follows: TGTGCCAGCAGCCCCGGGACTAGCATGGCCGGGGAGCTGTTTTTT.

V is TRBV24-1 and J is TRBJ2-1; 8 bases map to TRBD2. The CDR3 sequence is 15 residues long. The ends lost 1 base at V and 9 bases at J; junction bases unmatched: 7. From germline, CDR1 is KGHDR and CDR2 SFDVKD. CDR3 nucleotide sequence: TGTGCCACCAGTGATTTAGCTAGCGGGTTGAGTGAGCAGTTCTTC. Protein sequence: CATSDLASGLSEQFF.

This clonotype was seen at least ten times. V usage is TRBV5-1 and J usage is TRBJ1-1; a possible D gene is TRBD1 (5 bases). This CDR3 is built from 14 residues. Germline CDR1 reads SGHRS; CDR2 reads YFSETQ. V dropped 0 bases and J dropped 1 base, with 7 bases sitting between them. As DNA, the CDR3 is TGCGCCAGCAGCTTGGTCGGGGGGAACACTGAAGCTTTCTTT. It specifies CASSLVGGNTEAFF.

The chain links TRBV20-1 to TRBJ2-2; D possibly uses TRBD1 or TRBD2 (5 bases each). With 0 bases removed from V and 4 bases from J, the gap between germline ends came to 18 bases. CDR3 size: 17 residues. Germline CDR1 and CDR2: DFQATT and SNEGSKA (reference sequence). CDR3 sequence (DNA): TGCAGTGCTAGAGATACAGGCCTCCGAGGAGGCACCGGGGAGCTGTTTTTT. Encoded protein: CSARDTGLRGGTGELFF.

The chain has TRBV29-1 and TRBJ1-2; 11 bases match TRBD1. The V gene end was trimmed by 6 bases and the J gene end by 7 bases; junction bases not matched to a gene: 13. The germline gives CDR1 SQVTM, CDR2 ANQGSEA. The CDR3 spans 15 residues. Written as DNA, the CDR3 is TGCAGCGTCGACGAAGGACAGGGGGCGCGAGGTGGCTACACCTTC. As protein: CSVDEGQGARGGYTF.

V gene TRBV20-1 combines with J gene TRBJ1-1; D remains ambiguous. The V gene's germline CDR1 is DFQATT and CDR2 SNEGSKA (reference sequence). CDR3 length: 13 amino acids. The CDR3 DNA reads as TGCAGCGATCGAAGGCAGGAGAACACTGAAGCTTTCTTT. Translating gives CSDRRQENTEAFF.

The table lists this clonotype with a few counts. The rearrangement uses TRBV9 and TRBJ2-5, with D perhaps TRBD2 (6 bases). Trimming left V 4 bases short and J 2 bases short, with 9 bases between. This CDR3 is 13 amino acids long. Germline V gene sequence: CDR1 SGDLS, CDR2 YYNGEE. This CDR3 is CASSFGGQETQYF. The CDR3 region has the DNA TGTGCCAGCAGCTTCGGGGGACAAGAGACCCAGTACTTC.

The chain uses TRBV20-1 and TRBJ2-1; maybe TRBD1 (8 bases). The CDR3 is 15 amino acids. Germline CDR1 DFQATT, CDR2 SNEGSKA (reference sequence). V was cut by 0 bases and J by 6 bases, with 15 bases left in between. CDR3 sequence: CSARDHRGGFNEQFF. The CDR3 region has the DNA TGCAGTGCTAGAGACCACAGGGGGGGGTTCAATGAGCAGTTCTTC.

V usage is TRBV7-3 and J usage is TRBJ1-1; 10 bases match TRBD1. V was clipped by 4 bases and J by 7 bases; unmatched bases: 6. Germline lookup yields CDR1 SGHTA and CDR2 FQGTGA. CDR3 size: 14 residues. CDR3 in DNA: TGTGCCAGCAGCTCCCGACAGGGGGCAGGTGAAGCTTTCTTT. Protein sequence: CASSSRQGAGEAFF.

This clonotype was seen a handful of times. CDR3: CASSPPTGWKGTEAFF. CDR3 nucleotides: TGTGCCAGCAGCCCCCCGACAGGGTGGAAAGGCACTGAAGCTTTCTTT. The V gene is TRBV14, the J gene TRBJ1-1; TRBD1 agrees at 7 bases. V lost 4 bases and J lost 4; bases outside the gene matches: 12. Germline V lookup: CDR1 SGHDN, CDR2 FVKESK. The CDR3 length is 16 residues.

The rearrangement links TRBV24-1 to TRBJ2-5; possible D gene TRBD2, 6 bases. The J call may not be correct, given that the DNA end is closer to TRBJ2-7. The length of the CDR3 is 14 residues. Germline CDR1 is KGHDR and CDR2 is SFDVKD. In DNA, the CDR3 is TGTGCCACCAGCCACTCGCAAAGCGGGTACGAGCAGTACTTC. It is translated as CATSHSQSGYEQYF.